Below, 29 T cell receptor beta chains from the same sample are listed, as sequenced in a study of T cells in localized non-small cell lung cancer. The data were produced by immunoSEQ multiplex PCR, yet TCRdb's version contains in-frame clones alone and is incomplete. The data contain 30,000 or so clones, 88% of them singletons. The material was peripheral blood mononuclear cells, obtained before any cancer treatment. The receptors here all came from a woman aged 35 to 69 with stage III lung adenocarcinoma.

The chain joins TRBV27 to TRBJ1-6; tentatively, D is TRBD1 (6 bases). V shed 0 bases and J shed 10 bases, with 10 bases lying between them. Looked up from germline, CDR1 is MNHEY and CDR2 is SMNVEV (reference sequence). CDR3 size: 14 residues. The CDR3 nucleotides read TGTGCCAGCAGTTTATCGGGGGCAAGATCACCCCTCCACTTT. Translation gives CASSLSGARSPLHF.

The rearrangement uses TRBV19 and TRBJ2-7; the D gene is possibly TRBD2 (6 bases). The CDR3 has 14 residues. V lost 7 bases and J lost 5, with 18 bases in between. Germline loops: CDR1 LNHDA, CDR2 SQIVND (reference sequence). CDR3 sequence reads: CASTWGLEVHEQYF. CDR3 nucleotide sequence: TGTGCCAGTACCTGGGGACTTGAGGTCCACGAGCAGTACTTC.

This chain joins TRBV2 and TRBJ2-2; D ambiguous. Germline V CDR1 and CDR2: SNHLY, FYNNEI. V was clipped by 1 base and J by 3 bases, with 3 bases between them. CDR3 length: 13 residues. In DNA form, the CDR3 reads TGTGCCAGCAGTGAAGGGTACACCGGGGAGCTGTTTTTT. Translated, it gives CASSEGYTGELFF.

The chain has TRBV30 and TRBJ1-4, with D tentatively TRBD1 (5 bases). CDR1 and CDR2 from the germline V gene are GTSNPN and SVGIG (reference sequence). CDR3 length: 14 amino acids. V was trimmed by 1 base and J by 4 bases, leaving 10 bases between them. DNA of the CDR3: TGTGCCTGGAGTGGTGGGGGGATTAATGAAAAACTGTTTTTT. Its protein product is CAWSGGGINEKLFF.

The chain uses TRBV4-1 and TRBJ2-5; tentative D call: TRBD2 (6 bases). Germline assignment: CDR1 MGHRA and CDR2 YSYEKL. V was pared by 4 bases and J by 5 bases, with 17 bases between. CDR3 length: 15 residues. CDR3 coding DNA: TGCGCCAGCAGCCCGCGACTAACGGGAGACGAGACCCAGTACTTC. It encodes CASSPRLTGDETQYF.

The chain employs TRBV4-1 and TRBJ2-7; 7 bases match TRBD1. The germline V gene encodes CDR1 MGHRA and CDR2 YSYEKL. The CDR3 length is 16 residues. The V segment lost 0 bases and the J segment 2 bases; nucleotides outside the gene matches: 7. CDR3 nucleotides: TGCGCCAGCAGCCAAGAGTTCCCGACAGGGACCTACGAGCAGTACTTC. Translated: CASSQEFPTGTYEQYF.

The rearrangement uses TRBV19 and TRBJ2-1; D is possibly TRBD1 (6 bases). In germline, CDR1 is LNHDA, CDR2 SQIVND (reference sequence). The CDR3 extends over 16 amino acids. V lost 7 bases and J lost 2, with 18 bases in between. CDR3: CASTPRAGETYNEQFF. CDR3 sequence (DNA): TGTGCCAGTACGCCTCGGGCAGGGGAAACCTACAATGAGCAGTTCTTC.

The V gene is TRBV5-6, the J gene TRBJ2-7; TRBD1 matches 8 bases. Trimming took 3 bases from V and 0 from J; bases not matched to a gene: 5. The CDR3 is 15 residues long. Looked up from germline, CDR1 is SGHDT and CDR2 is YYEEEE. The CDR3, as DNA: TGTGCCAGCAGCTCGACAGGGGCGCTCTCCTACGAGCAGTACTTC. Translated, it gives CASSSTGALSYEQYF.

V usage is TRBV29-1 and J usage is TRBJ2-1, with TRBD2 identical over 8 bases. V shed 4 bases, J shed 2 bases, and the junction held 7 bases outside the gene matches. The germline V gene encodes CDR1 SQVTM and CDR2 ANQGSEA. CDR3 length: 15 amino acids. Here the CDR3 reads CSVGGRREAYNEQFF. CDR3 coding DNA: TGCAGCGTTGGGGGGCGGCGGGAGGCCTACAATGAGCAGTTCTTC.

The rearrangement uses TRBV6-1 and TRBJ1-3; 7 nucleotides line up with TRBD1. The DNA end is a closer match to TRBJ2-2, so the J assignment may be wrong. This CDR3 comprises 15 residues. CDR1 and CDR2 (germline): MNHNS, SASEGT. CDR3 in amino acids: CASSALTGSVGELFF. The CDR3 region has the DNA TGTGCCAGCAGTGCCCTGACAGGGTCCGTCGGGGAGCTGTTTTTT.

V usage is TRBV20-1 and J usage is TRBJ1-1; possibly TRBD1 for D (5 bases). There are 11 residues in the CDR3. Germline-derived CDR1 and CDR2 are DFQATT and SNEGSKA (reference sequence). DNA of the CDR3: TGCAGCGCCGGGGGGAACACTGAAGCTTTCTTT. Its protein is CSAGGNTEAFF.

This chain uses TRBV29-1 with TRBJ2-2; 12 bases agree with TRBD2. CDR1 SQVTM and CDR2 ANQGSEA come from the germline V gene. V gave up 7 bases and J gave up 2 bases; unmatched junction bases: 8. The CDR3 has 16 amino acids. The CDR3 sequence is CSATGTSGHNTGELFF. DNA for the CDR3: TGCAGCGCAACCGGGACTAGCGGGCATAACACCGGGGAGCTGTTTTTT.

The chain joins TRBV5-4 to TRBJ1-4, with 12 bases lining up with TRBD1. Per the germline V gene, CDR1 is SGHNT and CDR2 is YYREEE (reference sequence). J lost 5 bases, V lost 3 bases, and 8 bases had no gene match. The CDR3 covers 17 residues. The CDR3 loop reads CASSSGTGGMRNEKLFF. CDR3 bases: TGTGCCAGCAGCTCTGGGACAGGGGGCATGAGGAATGAAAAACTGTTTTTT.

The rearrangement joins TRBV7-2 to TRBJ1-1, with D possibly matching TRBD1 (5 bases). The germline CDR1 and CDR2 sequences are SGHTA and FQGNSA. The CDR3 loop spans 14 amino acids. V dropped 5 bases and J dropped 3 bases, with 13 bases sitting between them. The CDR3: CASSIAGGDTEAFF. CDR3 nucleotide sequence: TGTGCCAGCAGCATCGCGGGGGGGGACACTGAAGCTTTCTTT.

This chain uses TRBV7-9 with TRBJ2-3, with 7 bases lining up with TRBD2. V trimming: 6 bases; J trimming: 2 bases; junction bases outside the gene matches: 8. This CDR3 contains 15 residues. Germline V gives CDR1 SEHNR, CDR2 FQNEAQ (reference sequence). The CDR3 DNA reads TGTGCCAGCAGGTCGACGGGGGGAATCACAGATACGCAGTATTTT. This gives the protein CASRSTGGITDTQYF.

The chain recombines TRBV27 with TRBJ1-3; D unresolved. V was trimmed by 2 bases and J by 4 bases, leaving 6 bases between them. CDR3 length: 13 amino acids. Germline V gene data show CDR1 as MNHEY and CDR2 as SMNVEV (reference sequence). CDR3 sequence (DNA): TGTGCCAGCAGTTTACTCAGCGGAAACACCATATATTTT. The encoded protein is CASSLLSGNTIYF.

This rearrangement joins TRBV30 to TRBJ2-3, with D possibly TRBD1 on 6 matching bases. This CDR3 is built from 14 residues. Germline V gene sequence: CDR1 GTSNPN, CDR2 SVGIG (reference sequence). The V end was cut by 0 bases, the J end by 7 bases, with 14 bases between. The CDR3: CAWSVRWGTNTQYF. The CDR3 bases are TGTGCCTGGAGTGTCAGGTGGGGGACAAATACGCAGTATTTT. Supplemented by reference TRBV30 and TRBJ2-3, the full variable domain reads SQTIHQWPATLVQPVGSPLSLECTVEGTSNPNLYWYRQAAGRGLQLLFYSVGIGQISSEVPQNLSASRPQDRQFILSSKKLLLSDSGFYLCAWSVRWGTNTQYFGPGTRLTVL.

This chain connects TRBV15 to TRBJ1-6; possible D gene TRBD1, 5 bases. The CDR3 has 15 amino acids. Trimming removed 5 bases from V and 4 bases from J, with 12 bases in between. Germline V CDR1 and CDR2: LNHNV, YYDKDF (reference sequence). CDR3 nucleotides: TGTGCCACCAGCGAACCGGGACGGTATAATTCACCCCTCCACTTT. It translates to CATSEPGRYNSPLHF.

This chain's CDR3 is CASSQGVGESEKLFF. CDR3 sequence (DNA): TGTGCCAGCAGCCAAGGCGTAGGGGAGAGTGAAAAACTGTTTTTT. V gene TRBV4-2 combines with J gene TRBJ1-4; tentative D call: TRBD1 (5 bases). The ends were cut back, 1 base at V and 7 bases at J, with 13 bases in the middle. The CDR3 sequence is 15 residues long. The germline V gene has CDR1 LGHNA and CDR2 YNFKEQ.

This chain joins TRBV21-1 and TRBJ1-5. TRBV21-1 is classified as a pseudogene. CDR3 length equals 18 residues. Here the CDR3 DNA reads TGTGCCAGCAGCTCCCGGGCCCTTACCCCCTATAGCAATCAGCCCCAGCATTTT. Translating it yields CASSSRALTPYSNQPQHF.

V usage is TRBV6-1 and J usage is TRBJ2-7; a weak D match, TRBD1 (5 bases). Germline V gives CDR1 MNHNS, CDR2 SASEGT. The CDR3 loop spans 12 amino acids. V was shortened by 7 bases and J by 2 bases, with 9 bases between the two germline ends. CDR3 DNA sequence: TGTGCCAGCATTACAGGAGCCTACGAGCAGTACTTC. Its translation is CASITGAYEQYF.

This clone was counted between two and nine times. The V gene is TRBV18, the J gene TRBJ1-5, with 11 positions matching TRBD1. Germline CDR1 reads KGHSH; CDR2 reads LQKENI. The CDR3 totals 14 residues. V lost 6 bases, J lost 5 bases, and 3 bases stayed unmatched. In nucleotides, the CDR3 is TGTGCCAGCTCCCGGGGACAGGGGGATCAGCCCCAGCATTTT. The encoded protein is CASSRGQGDQPQHF.

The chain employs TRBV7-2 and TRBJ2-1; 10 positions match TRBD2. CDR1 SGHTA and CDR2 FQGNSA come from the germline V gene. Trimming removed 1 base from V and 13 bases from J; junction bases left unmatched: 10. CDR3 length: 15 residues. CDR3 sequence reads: CASSLVSGGPPSQFF. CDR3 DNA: TGTGCCAGCAGCTTAGTTAGCGGGGGGCCCCCCTCTCAGTTCTTC.

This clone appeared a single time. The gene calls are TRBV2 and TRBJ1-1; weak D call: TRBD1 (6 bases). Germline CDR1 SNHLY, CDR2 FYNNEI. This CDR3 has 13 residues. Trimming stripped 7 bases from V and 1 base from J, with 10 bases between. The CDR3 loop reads CASIGQRNTEAFF. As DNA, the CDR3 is TGTGCCAGCATAGGACAGAGGAACACTGAAGCTTTCTTT.

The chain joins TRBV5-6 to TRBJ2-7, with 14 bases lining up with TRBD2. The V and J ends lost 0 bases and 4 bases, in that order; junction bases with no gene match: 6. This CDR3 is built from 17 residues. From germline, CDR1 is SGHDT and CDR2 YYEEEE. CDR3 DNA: TGTGCCAGCAGCTTGGGCCCGGGACTAGCGGGGGTATACGAGCAGTACTTC. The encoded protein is CASSLGPGLAGVYEQYF. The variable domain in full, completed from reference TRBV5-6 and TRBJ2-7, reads DAGVTQSPTHLIKTRGQQVTLRCSPKSGHDTVSWYQQALGQGPQFIFQYYEEEERQRGNFPDRFSGHQFPNYSSELNVNALLLGDSALYLCASSLGPGLAGVYEQYFGPGTRLTVT.

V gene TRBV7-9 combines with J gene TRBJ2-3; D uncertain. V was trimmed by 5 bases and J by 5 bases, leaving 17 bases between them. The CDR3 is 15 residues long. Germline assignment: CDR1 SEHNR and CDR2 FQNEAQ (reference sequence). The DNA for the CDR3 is TGTGCCAGCAGCCCACCCAGCAATCCCCTAGATACGCAGTATTTT. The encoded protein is CASSPPSNPLDTQYF.

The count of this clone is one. CDR3 amino acids: CASSVEASTQTTGELFF. CDR3 in DNA: TGTGCCAGCAGCGTAGAGGCTAGCACCCAAACCACCGGGGAGCTGTTTTTT. This sequence joins TRBV9 and TRBJ2-2, with D maybe TRBD2 (5 bases). The V gene's germline CDR1 is SGDLS and CDR2 YYNGEE. V was clipped by 0 bases and J by 4 bases, with 16 bases between them. The CDR3 runs 17 residues.

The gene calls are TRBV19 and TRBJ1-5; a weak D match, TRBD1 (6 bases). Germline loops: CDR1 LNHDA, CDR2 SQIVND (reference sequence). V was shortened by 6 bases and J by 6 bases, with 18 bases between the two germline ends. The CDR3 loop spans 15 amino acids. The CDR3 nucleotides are TGTGCCAGTAGCCCTGGGCTACAGGGTTTTCAGCCCCAGCATTTT. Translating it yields CASSPGLQGFQPQHF.

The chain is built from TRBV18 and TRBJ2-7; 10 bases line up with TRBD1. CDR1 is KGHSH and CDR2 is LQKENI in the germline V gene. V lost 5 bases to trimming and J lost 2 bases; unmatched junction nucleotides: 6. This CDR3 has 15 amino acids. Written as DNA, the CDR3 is TGTGCCAGCTCAGCCGGGACAGGGGCAACCTACGAGCAGTACTTC. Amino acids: CASSAGTGATYEQYF.